The clone carrying this TCR beta chain was observed once. The antigen is not known. The data are from a study of post-analysis software for immune sequencing data. About the research overall: The patients showed relapsing-remitting, secondary progressive and progressive-relapsing multiple sclerosis courses. Study outcomes and limitations: Those samples that were prepared in the same batch co-clustered strongly by F measure. TRBV segments more frequent in patients than in controls numbered five and included TRBV5-6, TRBV5-1 and TRBV20-1. Controls showed significantly higher normalized Chao1 diversity than did multiple sclerosis patients.

Germline V gene data show CDR1 as KGHSH and CDR2 as LQKENI. This CDR3 is built from 15 residues. Trimming stripped 2 bases from V and 0 bases from J, with 8 bases between. The TCR beta cDNA libraries carried unique molecular identifiers. When about 1 to 11 million T cells were used, they gave some 520,000 cDNA molecules. TCRdb passed the PCR reads through MiXCR, listing each CDR3 protein once. The profile shows 700,000 to 800,000 distinct CDR3 sequences, around 27% of them singletons. This sequence was found in a girl aged 5-17 years with multiple sclerosis. The rearrangement links TRBV18 to TRBJ1-5; D unresolved. Sequencing input: blood. CDR3 residues: CASSPSVSSNQPQHF. The CDR3 DNA is TGTGCCAGCTCACCATCCGTGTCTAGCAATCAGCCCCAGCATTTT.